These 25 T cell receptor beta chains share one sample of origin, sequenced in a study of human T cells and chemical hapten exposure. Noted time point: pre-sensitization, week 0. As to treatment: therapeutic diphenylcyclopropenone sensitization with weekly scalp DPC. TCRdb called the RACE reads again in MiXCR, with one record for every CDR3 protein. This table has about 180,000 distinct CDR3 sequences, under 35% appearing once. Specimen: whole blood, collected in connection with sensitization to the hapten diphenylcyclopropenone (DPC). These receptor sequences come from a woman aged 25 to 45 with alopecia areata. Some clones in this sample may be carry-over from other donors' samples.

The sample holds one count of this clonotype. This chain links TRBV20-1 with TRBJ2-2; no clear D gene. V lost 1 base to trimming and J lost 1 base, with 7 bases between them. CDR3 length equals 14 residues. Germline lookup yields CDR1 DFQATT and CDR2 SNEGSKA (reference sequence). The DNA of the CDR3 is TGCAGTGCTAGAGGGCAGAAGAACACCGGGGAGCTGTTTTTT. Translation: CSARGQKNTGELFF.

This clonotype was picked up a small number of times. DNA for the CDR3: TGTGCCAGCAGCTTAGGCGGACAATCGATGACTGAAGCTTTCTTT. It translates to CASSLGGQSMTEAFF. The rearrangement links TRBV11-3 to TRBJ1-1, with D perhaps TRBD1 (5 bases). The CDR3 has 15 residues. The germline V and J ends were trimmed by 1 base and 5 bases, with 14 bases remaining between them. The germline V gene has CDR1 SGHNT and CDR2 YENEEA.

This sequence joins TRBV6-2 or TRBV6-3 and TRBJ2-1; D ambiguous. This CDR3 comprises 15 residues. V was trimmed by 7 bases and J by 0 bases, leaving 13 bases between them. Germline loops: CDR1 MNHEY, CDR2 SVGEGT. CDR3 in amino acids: CASNPGQSSYNEQFF. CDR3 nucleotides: TGTGCCAGCAACCCAGGCCAGAGCTCCTACAATGAGCAGTTCTTC.

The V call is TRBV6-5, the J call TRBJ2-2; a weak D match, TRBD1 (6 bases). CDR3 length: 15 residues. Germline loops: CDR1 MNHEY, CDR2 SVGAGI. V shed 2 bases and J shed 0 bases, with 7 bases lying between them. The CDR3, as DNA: TGTGCCAGCAGTTACCGGACAGCGAACACCGGGGAGCTGTTTTTT. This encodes CASSYRTANTGELFF.

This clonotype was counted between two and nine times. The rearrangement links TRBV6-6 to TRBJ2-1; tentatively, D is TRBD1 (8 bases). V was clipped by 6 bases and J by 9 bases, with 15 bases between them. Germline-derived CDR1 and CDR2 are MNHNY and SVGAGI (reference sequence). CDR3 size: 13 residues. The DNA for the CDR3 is TGTGCCAGCAGGGAACAGGGGGGGGGTGAGCAGTTCTTC. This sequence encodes CASREQGGGEQFF.

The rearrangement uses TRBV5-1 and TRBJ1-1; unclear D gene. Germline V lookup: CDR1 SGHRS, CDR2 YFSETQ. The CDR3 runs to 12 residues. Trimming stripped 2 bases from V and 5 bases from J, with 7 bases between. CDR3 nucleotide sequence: TGCGCCAGCAGCTTCGTGGGGACTGAAGCTTTCTTT. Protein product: CASSFVGTEAFF.

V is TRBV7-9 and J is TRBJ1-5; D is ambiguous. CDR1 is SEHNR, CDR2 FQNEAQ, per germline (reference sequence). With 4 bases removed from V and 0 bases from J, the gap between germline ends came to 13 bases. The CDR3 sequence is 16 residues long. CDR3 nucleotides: TGTGCCAGCAGCTCTGCGGGGAGTAATAGCAATCAGCCCCAGCATTTT. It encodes CASSSAGSNSNQPQHF.

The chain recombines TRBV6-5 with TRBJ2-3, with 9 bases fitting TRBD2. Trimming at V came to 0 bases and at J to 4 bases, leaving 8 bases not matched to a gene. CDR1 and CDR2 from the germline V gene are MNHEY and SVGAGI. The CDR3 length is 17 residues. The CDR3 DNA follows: TGTGCCAGCAGTTACTCGGTCCTAGCGGGGTATGCAGATACGCAGTATTTT. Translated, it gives CASSYSVLAGYADTQYF.

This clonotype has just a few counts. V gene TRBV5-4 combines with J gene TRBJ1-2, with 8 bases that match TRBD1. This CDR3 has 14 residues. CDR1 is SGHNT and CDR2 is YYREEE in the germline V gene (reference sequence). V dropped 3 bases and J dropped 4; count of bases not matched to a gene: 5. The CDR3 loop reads CASSSMTGAYGYTF. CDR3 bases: TGTGCCAGCAGCTCTATGACAGGGGCCTATGGCTACACCTTC. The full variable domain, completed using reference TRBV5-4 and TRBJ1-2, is ETGVTQSPTHLIKTRGQQVTLRCSSQSGHNTVSWYQQALGQGPQFIFQYYREEENGRGNFPPRFSGLQFPNYSSELNVNALELDDSALYLCASSSMTGAYGYTFGSGTRLTVV.

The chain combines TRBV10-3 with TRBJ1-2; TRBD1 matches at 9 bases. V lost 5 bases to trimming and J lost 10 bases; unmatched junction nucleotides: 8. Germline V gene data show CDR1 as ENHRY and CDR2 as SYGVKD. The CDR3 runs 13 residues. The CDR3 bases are TGTGCCATCAGTACGCAAACAGGGGGCGACTACACCTTC. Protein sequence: CAISTQTGGDYTF.

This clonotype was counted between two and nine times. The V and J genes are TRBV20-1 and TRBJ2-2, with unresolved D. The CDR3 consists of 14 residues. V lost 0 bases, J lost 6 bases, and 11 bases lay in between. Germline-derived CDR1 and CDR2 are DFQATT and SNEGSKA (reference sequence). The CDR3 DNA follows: TGCAGTGCTAGAGATCGAAACAATGCCGGGGAGCTGTTTTTT. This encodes CSARDRNNAGELFF.

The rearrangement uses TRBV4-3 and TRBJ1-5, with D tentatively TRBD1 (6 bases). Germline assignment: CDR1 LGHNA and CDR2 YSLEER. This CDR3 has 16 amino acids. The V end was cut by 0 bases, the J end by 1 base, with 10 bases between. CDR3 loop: CASSQDAGASNQPQHF. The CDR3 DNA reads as TGCGCCAGCAGCCAAGATGCGGGGGCGAGCAATCAGCCCCAGCATTTT.

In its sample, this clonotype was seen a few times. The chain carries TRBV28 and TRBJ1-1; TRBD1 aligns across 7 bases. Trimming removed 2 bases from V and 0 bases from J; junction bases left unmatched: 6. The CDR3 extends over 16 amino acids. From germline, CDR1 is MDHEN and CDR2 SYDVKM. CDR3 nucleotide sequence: TGTGCCAGCAGTTTAAACAGGGGTATCGTGAACACTGAAGCTTTCTTT. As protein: CASSLNRGIVNTEAFF.

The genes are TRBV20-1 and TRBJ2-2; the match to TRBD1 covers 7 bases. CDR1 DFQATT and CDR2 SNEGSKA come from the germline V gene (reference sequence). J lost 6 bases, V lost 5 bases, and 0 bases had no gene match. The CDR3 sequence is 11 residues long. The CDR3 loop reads CSAQGAGELFF. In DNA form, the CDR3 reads TGCAGTGCTCAGGGGGCCGGGGAGCTGTTTTTT.

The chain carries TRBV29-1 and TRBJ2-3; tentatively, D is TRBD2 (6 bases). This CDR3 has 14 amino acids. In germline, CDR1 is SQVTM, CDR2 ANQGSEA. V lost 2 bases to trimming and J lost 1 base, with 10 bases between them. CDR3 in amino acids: CSVEPGTGTDTQYF. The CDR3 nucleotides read TGCAGCGTTGAACCCGGGACTGGCACAGATACGCAGTATTTT.

CDR3 sequence: CSATQWSPNTEAFF. The CDR3 region has the DNA TGCAGTGCTACTCAGTGGAGCCCGAACACTGAAGCTTTCTTT. The J gene is TRBJ1-1, the V gene TRBV20-1, with D unresolved. The germline V gene encodes CDR1 DFQATT and CDR2 SNEGSKA (reference sequence). With 4 bases removed from V and 1 base from J, the gap between germline ends came to 13 bases. CDR3 length: 14 amino acids.

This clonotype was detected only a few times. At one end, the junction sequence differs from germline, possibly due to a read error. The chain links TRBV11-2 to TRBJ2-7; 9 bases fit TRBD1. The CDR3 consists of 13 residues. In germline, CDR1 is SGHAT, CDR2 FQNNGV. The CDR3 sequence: CVSSIQQGAEQYF. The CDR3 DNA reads TGTGTCAGCAGCATCCAACAGGGGGCCGAGCAGTACTTC.

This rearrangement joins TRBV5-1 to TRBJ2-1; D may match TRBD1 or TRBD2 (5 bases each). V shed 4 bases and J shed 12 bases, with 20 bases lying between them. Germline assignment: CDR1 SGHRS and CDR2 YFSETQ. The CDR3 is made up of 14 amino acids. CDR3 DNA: TGCGCCAGCAGCGTGCGATTCGGGGCAGATGTGCAGTTCTTC. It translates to CASSVRFGADVQFF.

In nucleotides, the CDR3 is TGTGCCAGCAGTTTGGGGGGGAATCGTTATGGCTACACCTTC. This sequence encodes CASSLGGNRYGYTF. The rearrangement joins TRBV28 to TRBJ1-2; D perhaps matches TRBD1 (5 bases). Trimming took 3 bases from V and 5 from J, leaving 13 bases between them. Germline assignment: CDR1 MDHEN and CDR2 SYDVKM. CDR3 size: 14 residues.

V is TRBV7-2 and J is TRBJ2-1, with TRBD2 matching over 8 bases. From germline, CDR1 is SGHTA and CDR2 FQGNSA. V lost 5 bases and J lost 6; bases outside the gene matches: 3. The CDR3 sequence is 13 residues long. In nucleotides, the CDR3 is TGTGCCAGCAGCCCCGGGACTAGCAATGAGCAGTTCTTC. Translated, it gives CASSPGTSNEQFF. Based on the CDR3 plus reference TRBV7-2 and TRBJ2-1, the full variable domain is GAGVSQSPSNKVTEKGKDVELRCDPISGHTALYWYRQSLGQGLEFLIYFQGNSAPDKSGLPSDRFSAERTGGSVSTLTIQRTQQEDSAVYLCASSPGTSNEQFFGPGTRLTVL.

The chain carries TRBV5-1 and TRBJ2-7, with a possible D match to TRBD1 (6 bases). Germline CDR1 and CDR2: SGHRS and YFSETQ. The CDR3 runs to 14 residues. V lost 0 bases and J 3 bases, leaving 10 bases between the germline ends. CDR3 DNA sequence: TGCGCCAGCAGCTTGGTCGGGACAAACTACGAGCAGTACTTC. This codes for CASSLVGTNYEQYF.

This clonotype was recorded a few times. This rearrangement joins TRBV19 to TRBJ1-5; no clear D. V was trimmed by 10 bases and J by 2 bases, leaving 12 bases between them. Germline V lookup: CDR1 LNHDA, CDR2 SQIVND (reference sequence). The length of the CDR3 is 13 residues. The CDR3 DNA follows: TGTGCCACACTCCCCGGGGGCAATCAGCCCCAGCATTTT. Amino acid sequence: CATLPGGNQPQHF. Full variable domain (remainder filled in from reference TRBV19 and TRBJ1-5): DGGITQSPKYLFRKEGQNVTLSCEQNLNHDAMYWYRQDPGQGLRLIYYSQIVNDFQKGDIAEGYSVSREKKESFPLTVTSAQKNPTAFYLCATLPGGNQPQHFGDGTRLSIL.

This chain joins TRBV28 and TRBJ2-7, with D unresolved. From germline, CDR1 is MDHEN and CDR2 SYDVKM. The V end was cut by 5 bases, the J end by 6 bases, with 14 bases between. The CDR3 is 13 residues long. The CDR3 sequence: CASSGRPQPEQYF. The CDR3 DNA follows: TGTGCCAGCAGTGGGCGTCCGCAGCCCGAGCAGTACTTC. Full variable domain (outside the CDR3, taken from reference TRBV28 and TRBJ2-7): DVKVTQSSRYLVKRTGEKVFLECVQDMDHENMFWYRQDPGLGLRLIYFSYDVKMKEKGDIPEGYSVSREKKERFSLILESASTNQTSMYLCASSGRPQPEQYFGPGTRLTVT.

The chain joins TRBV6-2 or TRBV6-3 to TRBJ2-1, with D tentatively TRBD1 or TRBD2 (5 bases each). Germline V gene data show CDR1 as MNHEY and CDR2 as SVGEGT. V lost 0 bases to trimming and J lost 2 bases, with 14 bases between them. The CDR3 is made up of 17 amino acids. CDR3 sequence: CASSYSGAGSTYNEQFF. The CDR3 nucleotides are TGTGCCAGCAGTTACTCCGGGGCAGGGTCTACCTACAATGAGCAGTTCTTC.

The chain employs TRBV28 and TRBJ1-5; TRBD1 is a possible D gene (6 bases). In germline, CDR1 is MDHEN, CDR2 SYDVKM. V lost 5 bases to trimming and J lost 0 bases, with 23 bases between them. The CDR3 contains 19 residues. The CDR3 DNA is TGTGCCAGCAGTCCCCTAGGGGGTGGGGGATATTATAGCAATCAGCCCCAGCATTTT. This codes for CASSPLGGGGYYSNQPQHF.